The present T cell receptor (beta chain) was sequenced within a study of tumor-infiltrating lymphocytes in primary liver carcinoma (dated by TCRdb to about 2017). The study in broad terms: Hepatocellular carcinoma (four) or combined HCC and intrahepatic cholangiocarcinoma (one) was present in the five patients, who were three men and two women aged 30 to 69 years. The study combined TCRbeta repertoire sequencing, expression microarrays and whole-exome sequencing across five regions of each liver tumor, with adjacent normal tissue and blood. The 20 to 30 tumor region samples were profiled with Agilent mRNA microarrays so that TCRbeta repertoire diversity could be related to the local molecular phenotype. The five patients had tumors staged T1-T3 N0M0, with maximum diameters ranging from about 4.2 to 10 cm. Each sample produced roughly 3.65 to 7.5 million productive TCRbeta reads, and read depth showed no significant difference between tissue types. A total of 35 specimens from 5 patients went through TCRbeta repertoire sequencing, namely 25 tumor regions, 5 adjacent noncancerous liver tissues and 5 peripheral blood samples. Repertoires from technical replicates were highly reproducible, with mean shared-clone rates near 0.89 and correlation coefficients above 0.95.

This clonotype has more than one count but fewer than ten. Which antigen it targets is not known. It has no much larger one-base neighbor in the sample; base qualities were not kept. A constant-region primer and ProtoScript II reverse transcriptase were used to reverse-transcribe TCRbeta-specific cDNA from roughly 500 ng total RNA. TCRbeta libraries were built with three nested multiplex PCR rounds, a slightly modified ARM-PCR procedure. Each of the first two PCR rounds ran for nine to eleven cycles and used multiplex TRBV1-TRBV30 forward primers together with a Cbeta reverse primer. Sample barcodes and Illumina adapters were added in a final 25-cycle PCR using Deep VentR polymerase. Amplicons of 200-500 bp were gel-purified with a QIAquick gel extraction kit before sequencing. An Illumina HiSeq 2500 was used to sequence the TCRbeta amplicons, generating 250-bp paired-end reads. On the authors' methods: Trimmomatic v0.33 was used to quality-trim the reads, and FLASH v1.2.11 was used to merge paired reads so that full CDR3 sequences could be recovered. V, D and J germline segments were assigned to the rearranged TCRbeta sequences using MiGEC v1.2.1b. VDJtools v1.0.0 computed clonotype statistics and Shannon-Wiener diversity indices. Except for diversity analysis, only each sample's 250 most abundant clonotypes were used in subsequent analyses to reduce sampling bias. TCRdb redid the processing of the public reads, applying fastp at Q25 and MiXCR, and retained in-frame beta chains. Rows are unified per CDR3 protein, each entry keeping the most common DNA and genes. Here the V and J calls rest on TCRdb's processing, not on the authors' analysis. Within this sample are approximately 73,000 distinct CDR3 sequences, with 71% of them counted one time only. Around 15% of the sample is in the top ten clones.

Spanning cysteine to phenylalanine, the CDR3 consists of 15 amino acids. The only DNA kept is the CDR3, 45 bases in frame from the first base. From the germline V gene, CDR1 is SGHVS and CDR2 is FQNEAQ. Ends trimmed: V by 7 bases, J by 5 bases; bases unmatched to a gene: 14. Total RNA and DNA were co-extracted without cell sorting from around 20-30 mg of bulk tissue using the AllPrep DNA/RNA mini kit. Surgical resection was performed in China between late 2015 and early 2016 on about 5 patients with histopathologically diagnosed primary liver carcinoma. Chronic HBV infection was present in the patients, and the patients were treatment-naive at sampling. Each tumor was sampled at five spatially separated regions: the tumor centre plus the superior, inferior, left-lateral and right-lateral poles. According to histology, viable tumor cells made up more than 85% of every tumor sample. Fresh tumor and adjacent tissue pieces were bisected; one half was stored in RNAlater at -80°C, the other sent for histology.

Points the paper makes about the study in general: Since the samples were bulk and unsorted, there was no way to compare CD4+ and CD8+ T cell repertoires. Pairs of tumor regions showed greater repertoire overlap (mean about 36%) than tumor-adjacent pairs (about 17%) or tumor-blood pairs (roughly 14%), which is consistent with antigen-driven expansion. The top 250 clones accounted for a significantly greater share of the repertoire in tumors than in blood (p = 0.039). Only the TCR beta chain was sequenced, so true repertoire diversity is likely underestimated because unpaired alpha chains were not captured. Just about 8-25% of top clones turned up in all five regions of a tumor, which suggests spatial heterogeneity among tumor-infiltrating T cells. With just 4 or 5 patients in the study, the authors point out that the findings should be validated in a larger study.

The sequenced material came from liver tumor tissue from sampling region 4. The intended sense of this specimen's cell subset or site label: tumor region T4, right-lateral pole. The receptor chain draws on TRBV7-8 and TRBJ2-7; 7 bases in between match TRBD1. The source is a woman aged 55-75 years with primary liver carcinoma and hepatitis B virus infection. The DNA is as follows: TGTGCCAGCAAGTCAGAGTTAGGGGGCTGGGACGAGCAGTACTTC. It is translated as CASKSELGGWDEQYF.